What follows are 20 T cell receptor beta chains derived from one specimen sequenced in a study of CD8 T cells in Susac syndrome. The RNA, about 0.45 to 1 ug, was put through reverse transcription using random hexamers. One entry per CDR3 protein results from TCRdb running MiXCR on the immunoSEQ multiplex PCR reads. The table shows fewer than 150,000 distinct CDR3 sequences, with around 95% occurring only once. The sequenced material came from CD8+ T cells from PBMCs. The source is a human donor with Susac syndrome.

The chain has TRBV28 and TRBJ2-1; D possibly corresponds to TRBD2 (5 bases). The CDR3 consists of 14 residues. Per germline, CDR1 MDHEN and CDR2 SYDVKM. V dropped 6 bases and J dropped 0 bases, with 9 bases sitting between them. DNA of the CDR3: TGTGCCAGCAGCCATCGGGGCTCCTACAATGAGCAGTTCTTC. Translation gives CASSHRGSYNEQFF. Filled out from reference TRBV28 and TRBJ2-1, the complete variable domain reads DVKVTQSSRYLVKRTGEKVFLECVQDMDHENMFWYRQDPGLGLRLIYFSYDVKMKEKGDIPEGYSVSREKKERFSLILESASTNQTSMYLCASSHRGSYNEQFFGPGTRLTVL.

V gene TRBV29-1 combines with J gene TRBJ2-6; D may be TRBD1 or TRBD2 (6 bases each). The CDR3 spans 13 residues. V was pared by 5 bases and J by 6 bases, with 11 bases between. The germline CDR1 and CDR2 sequences are SQVTM and ANQGSEA. The CDR3 DNA follows: TGCAGCGTTCCTAGGGGGGAGGCCAACGTCCTGACTTTC. Its protein is CSVPRGEANVLTF.

In this sample, this clonotype turned up once. The rearrangement joins TRBV12-3 or TRBV12-4 to TRBJ2-1, with D tentatively TRBD1 (5 bases). Trimming stripped 5 bases from V and 8 bases from J, with 13 bases between. CDR3 length: 13 amino acids. The CDR3 spells CASSPRVVDEQFF. CDR3 nucleotides: TGTGCCAGCAGTCCCAGGGTTGTCGATGAGCAGTTCTTC.

The genes are TRBV19 and TRBJ1-1; D not certain. The germline V gene has CDR1 LNHDA and CDR2 SQIVND (reference sequence). This CDR3 is 12 amino acids long. Deletions cut 6 bases from V and 4 bases from J, with 9 bases between. DNA for the CDR3: TGTGCCAGTAGGCCCGGCGGCACTGAAGCTTTCTTT. It codes for CASRPGGTEAFF.

V is TRBV28 and J is TRBJ2-5; the match to TRBD2 covers 9 bases. The germline V gene has CDR1 MDHEN and CDR2 SYDVKM. The CDR3 spans 15 residues. Trimming took 8 bases from V and 4 from J; bases not matched to a gene: 11. The CDR3 is CASDSGSTGRETQYF. In nucleotides, the CDR3 is TGTGCCAGCGATAGCGGGAGCACCGGGAGAGAGACCCAGTACTTC. The whole variable domain, filled in from reference TRBV28 and TRBJ2-5, reads DVKVTQSSRYLVKRTGEKVFLECVQDMDHENMFWYRQDPGLGLRLIYFSYDVKMKEKGDIPEGYSVSREKKERFSLILESASTNQTSMYLCASDSGSTGRETQYFGPGTRLLVL.

The V call is TRBV12-3 or TRBV12-4, the J call TRBJ2-1; D is perhaps TRBD2 (6 bases). V was pared by 6 bases and J by 9 bases, with 21 bases between. This CDR3 has 15 residues. The CDR3, as DNA: TGTGCCAGCAGCCCGCCGGGGGAAGGGTATGTTGAGCAGTTCTTC. Protein product: CASSPPGEGYVEQFF.

The chain is built from TRBV25-1 and TRBJ2-5; no definite D call. The CDR3 sequence is 15 residues long. Germline CDR1 is MGHDK and CDR2 is SYGVNS. V lost 2 bases, J lost 7 bases, and 17 bases lay in between. The CDR3 loop is CASSEGSLHGPTQYF. The CDR3 nucleotides read TGTGCCAGCAGTGAAGGGTCTCTACACGGACCGACCCAGTACTTC.

J is TRBJ2-1 and V is TRBV7-8; D is possibly TRBD1 (6 bases). V gave up 5 bases and J gave up 9 bases, with 11 bases separating them. The CDR3 is 12 amino acids. Germline V gene sequence: CDR1 SGHVS, CDR2 FQNEAQ. CDR3 DNA sequence: TGTGCCAGCAGCCCAGGGGCTCCTGAGCAGTTCTTC. Translation: CASSPGAPEQFF.

The chain uses TRBV6-5 and TRBJ2-3, with a weak D call TRBD2 (5 bases). The CDR3 length is 13 residues. Trimming took 0 bases from V and 13 from J, leaving 14 bases between them. Looked up from germline, CDR1 is MNHEY and CDR2 is SVGAGI. CDR3 in DNA: TGTGCCAGCAGTTACTCCCCGAGGGCCCGGGAGTATTTT. Its protein is CASSYSPRAREYF.

The chain carries TRBV4-1 and TRBJ2-7, with 8 bases identical to TRBD1. The CDR3 totals 14 residues. CDR1 and CDR2 (germline): MGHRA, YSYEKL. The V gene end was trimmed by 1 base and the J gene end by 2 bases; junction bases not matched to a gene: 1. In DNA form, the CDR3 reads TGCGCCAGCAGCCAAGGGACAGGGACCTACGAGCAGTACTTC. Amino acids: CASSQGTGTYEQYF.

The rearrangement uses TRBV6-1 and TRBJ1-5; D is unresolved. Germline assignment: CDR1 MNHNS and CDR2 SASEGT. V was pared by 0 bases and J by 3 bases, with 21 bases between. This CDR3 spans 19 amino acids. CDR3 amino acids: CASSEAPAVLSYINQPQHF. CDR3 nucleotides: TGTGCCAGCAGTGAAGCTCCCGCGGTCTTGTCTTATATCAATCAGCCCCAGCATTTT.

This rearrangement joins TRBV29-1 to TRBJ1-2; D is unresolved. Trimming left V 0 bases short and J 3 bases short, with 11 bases between. Germline assignment: CDR1 SQVTM and CDR2 ANQGSEA. The CDR3 length is 14 residues. The CDR3 DNA follows: TGCAGCGTTGAAGACCCAACAATGGACTATGGCTACACCTTC. This encodes CSVEDPTMDYGYTF.

The rearrangement uses TRBV6-6 and TRBJ1-5, with D possibly matching TRBD1 (5 bases). With 6 bases removed from V and 4 bases from J, the gap between germline ends came to 13 bases. This CDR3 region has 14 residues. CDR1 and CDR2 from the germline V gene are MNHNY and SVGAGI (reference sequence). The CDR3 nucleotides are TGTGCCAGCAGCTCGAACAGGTCAAATCAGCCCCAGCATTTT. This codes for CASSSNRSNQPQHF.

The V call is TRBV28, the J call TRBJ2-5; D not resolved. This CDR3 contains 13 residues. Trimming pared 2 bases from V and 5 bases from J, leaving 9 bases between. CDR1 and CDR2 from the germline V gene are MDHEN and SYDVKM. In DNA form, the CDR3 reads TGTGCCAGCAGTTTAGACACAACCGAGACCCAGTACTTC. Its protein product is CASSLDTTETQYF.

In this sample, this clonotype turned up once. The rearrangement links TRBV5-1 to TRBJ2-2, with 12 bases fitting TRBD1. The CDR3 spans 15 residues. The V gene's germline CDR1 is SGHRS and CDR2 YFSETQ. The J segment lost 8 bases and the V segment lost 3 bases, leaving 5 bases of the junction unmatched. Here the CDR3 reads CASSYPGQGAGELFF. CDR3 nucleotides: TGCGCCAGCAGCTATCCGGGACAGGGGGCTGGGGAGCTGTTTTTT.

The CDR3 DNA sequence: TGTGCCAGCTCACTTAGGGGACTCTCGGACGGCTACACCTTC. Protein: CASSLRGLSDGYTF. This chain joins TRBV18 and TRBJ1-2, with a tentative D call TRBD1 (5 bases). The CDR3 spans 14 residues. Trimming took off 4 bases at V and 8 bases at J, with 17 bases between the two ends. Germline V gene lookup returns CDR1 KGHSH and CDR2 LQKENI.

The genes are TRBV27 and TRBJ1-5, with D unresolved. V was cut by 5 bases and J by 6 bases, with 8 bases left in between. Germline CDR1 reads MNHEY; CDR2 reads SMNVEV (reference sequence). The CDR3 spans 12 residues. CDR3 amino acids: CASSAGGQPQHF. CDR3 DNA: TGTGCCAGCAGTGCAGGAGGTCAGCCCCAGCATTTT.

The CDR3 nucleotides are TGTGCCACCAGCAGCCAATACGAGCAGTACTTC. Its translation is CATSSQYEQYF. The chain carries TRBV15 and TRBJ2-7; no reliable D call. This CDR3 contains 11 residues. Germline assignment: CDR1 LNHNV and CDR2 YYDKDF (reference sequence). V gave up 3 bases and J gave up 4 bases, with 4 bases separating them.

The rearrangement uses TRBV28 and TRBJ1-1, with 7 bases matching TRBD1. V dropped 11 bases and J dropped 1; count of bases not matched to a gene: 10. Germline lookup yields CDR1 MDHEN and CDR2 SYDVKM. There are 14 residues in the CDR3. CDR3 sequence reads: CASFSGQENTEAFF. DNA of the CDR3: TGTGCCTCGTTCAGCGGACAGGAGAACACTGAAGCTTTCTTT.

The chain combines TRBV29-1 with TRBJ2-7; maybe TRBD2 (5 bases). CDR1 is SQVTM, CDR2 ANQGSEA, per germline. Between the trimmed V and J ends, which lost 4 bases and 0 bases, there was a span of 10 bases. The CDR3 contains 13 residues. CDR3 DNA sequence: TGCAGCGTTGTGGTAGCGCTCTCCTACGAGCAGTACTTC. It yields the protein CSVVVALSYEQYF.